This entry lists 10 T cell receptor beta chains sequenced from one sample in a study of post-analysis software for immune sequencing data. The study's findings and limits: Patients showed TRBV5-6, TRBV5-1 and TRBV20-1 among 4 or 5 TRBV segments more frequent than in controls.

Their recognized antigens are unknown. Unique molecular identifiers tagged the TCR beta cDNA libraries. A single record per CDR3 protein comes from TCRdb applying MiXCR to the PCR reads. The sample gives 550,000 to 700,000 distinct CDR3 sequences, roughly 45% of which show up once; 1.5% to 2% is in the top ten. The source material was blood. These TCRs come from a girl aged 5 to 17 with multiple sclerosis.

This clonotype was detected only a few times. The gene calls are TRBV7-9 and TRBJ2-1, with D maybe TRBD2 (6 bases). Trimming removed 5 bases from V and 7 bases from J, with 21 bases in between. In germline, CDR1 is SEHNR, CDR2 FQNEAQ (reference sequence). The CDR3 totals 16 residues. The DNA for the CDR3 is TGTGCCAGCAGCCGCCCTGGGCGGGGAACTACAAATGAGCAGTTCTTC. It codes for CASSRPGRGTTNEQFF. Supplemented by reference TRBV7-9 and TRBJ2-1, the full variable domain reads DTGVSQNPRHKITKRGQNVTFRCDPISEHNRLYWYRQTLGQGPEFLTYFQNEAQLEKSRLLSDRFSAERPKGSFSTLEIQRTEQGDSAMYLCASSRPGRGTTNEQFFGPGTRLTVL.

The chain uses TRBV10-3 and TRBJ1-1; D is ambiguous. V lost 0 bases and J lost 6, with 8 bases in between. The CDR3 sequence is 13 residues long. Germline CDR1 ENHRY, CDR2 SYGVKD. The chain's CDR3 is CAISESPLAEAFF. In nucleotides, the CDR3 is TGTGCCATCAGTGAGTCGCCCCTCGCTGAAGCTTTCTTT.

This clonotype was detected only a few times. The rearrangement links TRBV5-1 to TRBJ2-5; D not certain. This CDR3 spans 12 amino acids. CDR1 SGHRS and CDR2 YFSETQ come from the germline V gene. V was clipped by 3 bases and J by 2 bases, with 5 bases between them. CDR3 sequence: CASSYDQETQYF. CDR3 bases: TGCGCCAGCAGCTACGATCAAGAGACCCAGTACTTC.

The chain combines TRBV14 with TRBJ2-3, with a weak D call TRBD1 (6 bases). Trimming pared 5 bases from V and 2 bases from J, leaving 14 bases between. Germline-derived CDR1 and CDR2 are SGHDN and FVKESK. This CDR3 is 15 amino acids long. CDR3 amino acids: CASSVRGVDTDTQYF. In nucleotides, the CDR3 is TGTGCCAGCAGCGTCAGGGGAGTCGACACAGATACGCAGTATTTT.

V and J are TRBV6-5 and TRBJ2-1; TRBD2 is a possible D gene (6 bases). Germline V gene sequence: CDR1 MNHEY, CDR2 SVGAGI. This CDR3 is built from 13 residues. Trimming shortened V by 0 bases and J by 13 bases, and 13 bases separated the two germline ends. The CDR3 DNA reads TGTGCCAGCAGTTACTCGTCCGGAGGGCCTCAGTTCTTC. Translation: CASSYSSGGPQFF.

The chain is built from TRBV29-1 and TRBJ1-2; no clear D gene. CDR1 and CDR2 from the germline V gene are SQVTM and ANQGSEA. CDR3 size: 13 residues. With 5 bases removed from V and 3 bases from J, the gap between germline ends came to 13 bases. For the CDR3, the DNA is TGCAGCGTTAGGTCACGCCTAGACTATGGCTACACCTTC. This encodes CSVRSRLDYGYTF.

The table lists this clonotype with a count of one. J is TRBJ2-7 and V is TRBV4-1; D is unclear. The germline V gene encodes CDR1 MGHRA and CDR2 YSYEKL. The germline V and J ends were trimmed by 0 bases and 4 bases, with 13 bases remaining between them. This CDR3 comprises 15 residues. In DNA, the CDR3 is TGCGCCAGCAGCCAAGATAACGGCAGGCGATACGAGCAGTACTTC. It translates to CASSQDNGRRYEQYF.

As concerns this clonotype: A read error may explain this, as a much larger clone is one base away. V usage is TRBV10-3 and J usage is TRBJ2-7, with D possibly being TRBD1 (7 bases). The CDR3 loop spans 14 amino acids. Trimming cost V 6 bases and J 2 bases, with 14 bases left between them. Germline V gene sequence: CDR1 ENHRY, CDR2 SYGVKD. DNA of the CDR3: TGTGCCATCAGGGAGGGGGACAGCGCCTACGAGCAGTACTTC. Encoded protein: CAIREGDSAYEQYF.

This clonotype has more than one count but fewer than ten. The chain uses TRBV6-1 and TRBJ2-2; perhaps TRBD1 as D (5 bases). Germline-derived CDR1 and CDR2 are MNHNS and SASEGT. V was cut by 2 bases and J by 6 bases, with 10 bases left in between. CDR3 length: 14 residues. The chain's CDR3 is CASSEQGRSGELFF. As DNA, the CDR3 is TGTGCCAGCAGTGAACAGGGAAGGTCCGGGGAGCTGTTTTTT.

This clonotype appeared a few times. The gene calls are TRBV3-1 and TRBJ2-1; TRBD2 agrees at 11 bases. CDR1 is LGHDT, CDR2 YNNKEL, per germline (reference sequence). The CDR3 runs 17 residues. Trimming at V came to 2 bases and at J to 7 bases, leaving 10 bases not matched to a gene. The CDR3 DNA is TGTGCCAGCAGCCAACGCACTAGCGGGGGTCAGGGTAATGAGCAGTTCTTC. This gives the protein CASSQRTSGGQGNEQFF.